The next 12 T cell receptor beta chains were all read from a single sample in a study of cytomegalovirus exposure and HLA in healthy donors. Researchers ran the PCR with 60 Vbeta and 13 Jbeta primers. Only in-frame clones appear in the TCRdb table, and some are missing; sequencing was by immunoSEQ multiplex PCR. The sample contains some 150,000 clones, about three quarters of which appear only once. Material for sequencing was PBMCs. The receptors derive from a female donor in good health and CMV-seronegative.

The V call is TRBV5-1, the J call TRBJ1-4, with D unresolved. The ends were cut back, 3 bases at V and 5 bases at J, with 17 bases in the middle. The length of the CDR3 is 16 residues. CDR1 is SGHRS and CDR2 is YFSETQ in the germline V gene. The CDR3 DNA sequence: TGCGCCAGCAGCTCGCTTGAATTGGGCTCCAATGAAAAACTGTTTTTT. It is translated as CASSSLELGSNEKLFF.

CDR3 amino acids: CASSLAELAGEETQYF. CDR3 DNA sequence: TGCGCCAGCAGCTTGGCCGAACTAGCGGGGGAAGAGACCCAGTACTTC. The chain couples TRBV5-1 to TRBJ2-5; 11 bases map to TRBD2. From germline, CDR1 is SGHRS and CDR2 YFSETQ. This CDR3 is built from 16 residues. The V gene end was trimmed by 0 bases and the J gene end by 3 bases; junction bases not matched to a gene: 4.

In this sample, this clone turned up a few times. The chain is built from TRBV6-6 and TRBJ2-7; D remains unclear. This CDR3 comprises 13 residues. Trimming removed 0 bases from V and 1 base from J, with 4 bases in between. The germline V gene encodes CDR1 MNHNY and CDR2 SVGAGI (reference sequence). The CDR3 loop reads CASSYSRSYEQYF. The DNA for the CDR3 is TGTGCCAGCAGTTACTCGCGGTCCTACGAGCAGTACTTC.

The chain links TRBV14 to TRBJ2-1; a possible D gene is TRBD2 (6 bases). V lost 2 bases to trimming and J lost 2 bases, with 16 bases between them. Per the germline V gene, CDR1 is SGHDN and CDR2 is FVKESK. This CDR3 region has 17 residues. CDR3 loop: CASSQYHIGSPYNEQFF. The CDR3 DNA is TGTGCCAGCAGCCAATATCATATCGGGAGCCCCTACAATGAGCAGTTCTTC.

This chain uses TRBV11-2 with TRBJ1-4; D is undetermined. This CDR3 region has 13 residues. CDR1 is SGHAT and CDR2 is FQNNGV in the germline V gene. V shed 0 bases and J shed 10 bases, with 9 bases lying between them. CDR3 DNA: TGTGCCAGCAGCTTAGACAAGAGTGGAAAACTGTTTTTT. Its translation: CASSLDKSGKLFF.

This chain uses TRBV7-9 with TRBJ2-1; the D gene is possibly TRBD2 (5 bases). CDR1 SEHNR and CDR2 FQNEAQ come from the germline V gene (reference sequence). Trimming removed 3 bases at V and 10 bases at J, with 16 bases between. This CDR3 region has 14 residues. CDR3 in DNA: TGTGCCAGCAGCTTCCCCGGGGTAGGGCAGGAGCAGTTCTTC. Protein: CASSFPGVGQEQFF.

This clone was seen a few times. The J gene is TRBJ2-1, the V gene TRBV5-1; 9 bases align to TRBD2. The CDR3 consists of 13 residues. V trimming: 8 bases; J trimming: 14 bases; junction bases outside the gene matches: 14. From germline, CDR1 is SGHRS and CDR2 YFSETQ. The CDR3 region is CASTGGSGSREFF. The CDR3, as DNA: TGCGCCAGTACCGGGGGTAGCGGGAGTCGGGAGTTCTTC.

The J gene is TRBJ2-7, the V gene TRBV6-1; 7 positions match TRBD1. The V segment lost 6 bases and the J segment 3 bases; nucleotides outside the gene matches: 5. This CDR3 has 13 amino acids. The V gene's germline CDR1 is MNHNS and CDR2 SASEGT. The CDR3 loop is CASRNAGGYEQYF. CDR3 nucleotides: TGTGCCAGCAGAAATGCAGGGGGCTACGAGCAGTACTTC.

The table lists this clone with a count of one. The rearrangement uses TRBV9 and TRBJ2-3; 10 nucleotides agree with TRBD2. The CDR3 runs to 16 residues. Unmatched junction bases numbered 5, after V lost 0 bases and J lost 4 bases. Germline CDR1 and CDR2: SGDLS and YYNGEE. The CDR3 DNA reads TGTGCCAGCAGCGTAGTATCAGCGGGAGGGGCAGATACGCAGTATTTT. Protein sequence: CASSVVSAGGADTQYF.

V is TRBV6-5 and J is TRBJ1-3; possibly TRBD1 for D (5 bases). The CDR3 sequence is 16 residues long. V lost 1 base to trimming and J lost 0 bases, with 10 bases between them. Looked up from germline, CDR1 is MNHEY and CDR2 is SVGAGI. In DNA form, the CDR3 reads TGTGCCAGCAGTTACTTGGGGGGGAGCTCTGGAAACACCATATATTTT. It specifies CASSYLGGSSGNTIYF.

This clone has a single count. This chain connects TRBV19 to TRBJ1-1, with 9 nucleotides matching TRBD1. Trimming removed 5 bases from V and 5 bases from J; junction bases left unmatched: 15. The length of the CDR3 is 17 residues. Looked up from germline, CDR1 is LNHDA and CDR2 is SQIVND (reference sequence). CDR3 amino acids: CASSLQTGGMSKTEAFF. For the CDR3, the DNA is TGTGCCAGTAGTCTCCAGACAGGGGGTATGAGTAAAACTGAAGCTTTCTTT.

This rearrangement joins TRBV19 to TRBJ1-1, with TRBD1 as a possible D gene (6 bases). Germline assignment: CDR1 LNHDA and CDR2 SQIVND (reference sequence). The CDR3 is 15 amino acids. Trimming took off 4 bases at V and 2 bases at J, with 14 bases between the two ends. CDR3 region: CASSTLRGRNTEAFF. In DNA, the CDR3 is TGTGCCAGTAGTACCCTCAGGGGAAGAAACACTGAAGCTTTCTTT.